This TCR beta chain is from a study of post-analysis software for immune sequencing data. Unique-molecular-identifier-tagged TCR beta cDNA libraries were used. TCRdb independently ran MiXCR on the PCR reads; one entry per CDR3 protein. Of hundreds of thousands of distinct CDR3 sequences listed, less than 45% were seen once; the top ten hold about an eighth. Study-level results: There were a few TRBV segments more frequent in patients than controls, and TRBV5-6, TRBV5-1 and TRBV20-1 were among them.

To note about this clonotype: Its matching antigen is unknown.

Germline values: CDR1 SGHTA, CDR2 FQGNSA. There are 15 residues in the CDR3. Trimming removed 7 bases from V and 0 bases from J, with 16 bases in between. The chain joins TRBV7-2 to TRBJ2-7, with D possibly being TRBD1 (6 bases). The specimen sequenced was blood. This clonotype was obtained from a girl aged 5 to 17 with multiple sclerosis. The DNA for the CDR3 is TGTGCCAGCAACCCTGGGGGCTTCATCTCCTACGAGCAGTACTTC. It encodes CASNPGGFISYEQYF.